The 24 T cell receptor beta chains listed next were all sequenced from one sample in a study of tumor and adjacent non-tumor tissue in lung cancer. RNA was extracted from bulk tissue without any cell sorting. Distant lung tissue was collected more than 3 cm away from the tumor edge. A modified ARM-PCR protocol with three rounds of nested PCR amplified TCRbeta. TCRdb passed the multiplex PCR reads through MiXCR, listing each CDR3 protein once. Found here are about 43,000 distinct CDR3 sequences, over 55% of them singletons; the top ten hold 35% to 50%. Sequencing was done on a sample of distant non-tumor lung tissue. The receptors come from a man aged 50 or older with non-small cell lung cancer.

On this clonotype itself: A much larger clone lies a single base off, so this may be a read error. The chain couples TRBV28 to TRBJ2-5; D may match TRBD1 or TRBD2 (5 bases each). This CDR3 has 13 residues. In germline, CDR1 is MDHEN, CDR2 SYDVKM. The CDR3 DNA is TGTGCCGGCAGCTCTTCCGGGGCAAAGACCCAGTACTTC. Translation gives CAGSSSGAKTQYF.

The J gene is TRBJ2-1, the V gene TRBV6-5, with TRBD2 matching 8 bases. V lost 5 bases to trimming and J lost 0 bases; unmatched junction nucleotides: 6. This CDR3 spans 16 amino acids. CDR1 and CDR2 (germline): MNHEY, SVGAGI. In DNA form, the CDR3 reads TGTGCCAGCAGTGAAACTAGCGGTCCCTCCTACAATGAGCAGTTCTTC. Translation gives CASSETSGPSYNEQFF.

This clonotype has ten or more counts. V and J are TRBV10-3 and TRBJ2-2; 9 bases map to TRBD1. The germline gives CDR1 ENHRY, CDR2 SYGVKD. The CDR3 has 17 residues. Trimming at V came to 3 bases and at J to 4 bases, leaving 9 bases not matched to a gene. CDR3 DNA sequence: TGTGCCATCAGTGACACCTCTAGGACAGGGGTCACCGGGGAGCTGTTTTTT. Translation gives CAISDTSRTGVTGELFF.

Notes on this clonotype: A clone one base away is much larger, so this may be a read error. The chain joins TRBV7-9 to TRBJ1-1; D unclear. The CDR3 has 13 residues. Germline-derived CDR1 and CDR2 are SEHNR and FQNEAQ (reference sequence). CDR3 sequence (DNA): TGTGCCAGCACGTCAAGCATGAACACTGAAACTTTCTTT. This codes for CASTSSMNTETFF. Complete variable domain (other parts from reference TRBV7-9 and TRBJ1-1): DTGVSQNPRHKITKRGQNVTFRCDPISEHNRLYWYRQTLGQGPEFLTYFQNEAQLEKSRLLSDRFSAERPKGSFSTLEIQRTEQGDSAMYLCASTSSMNTETFFGQGTRLTVV.

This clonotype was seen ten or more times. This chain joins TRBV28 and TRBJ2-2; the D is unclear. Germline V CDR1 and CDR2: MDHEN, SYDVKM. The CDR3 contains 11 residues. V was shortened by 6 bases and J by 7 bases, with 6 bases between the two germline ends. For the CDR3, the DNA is TGTGCCAGCAGGCTCGACGGGGAGCTGTTTTTT. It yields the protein CASRLDGELFF.

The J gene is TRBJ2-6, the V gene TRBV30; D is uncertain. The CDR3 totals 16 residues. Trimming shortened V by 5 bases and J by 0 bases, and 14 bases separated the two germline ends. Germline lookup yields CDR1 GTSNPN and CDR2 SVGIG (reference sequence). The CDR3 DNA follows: TGTGCCTGGTCCGCCCCGCACGTCTCTGGGGCCAACGTCCTGACTTTC. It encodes CAWSAPHVSGANVLTF. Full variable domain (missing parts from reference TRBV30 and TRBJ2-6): SQTIHQWPATLVQPVGSPLSLECTVEGTSNPNLYWYRQAAGRGLQLLFYSVGIGQISSEVPQNLSASRPQDRQFILSSKKLLLSDSGFYLCAWSAPHVSGANVLTFGAGSRLTVL.

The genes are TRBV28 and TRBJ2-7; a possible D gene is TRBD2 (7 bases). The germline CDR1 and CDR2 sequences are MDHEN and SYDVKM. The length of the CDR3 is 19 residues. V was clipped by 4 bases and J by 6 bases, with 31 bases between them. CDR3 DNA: TGTGCCAGCAGTTCTCGGACCTTATGGGGGGGCGCAGGATCGGGCGAGCAGTACTTC. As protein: CASSSRTLWGGAGSGEQYF.

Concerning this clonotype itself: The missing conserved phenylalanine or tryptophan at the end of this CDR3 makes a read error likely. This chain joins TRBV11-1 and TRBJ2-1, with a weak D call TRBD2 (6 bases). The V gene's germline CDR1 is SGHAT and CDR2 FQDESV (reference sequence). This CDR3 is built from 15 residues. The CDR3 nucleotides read TGTGCTAGCAGCCTCGGGACTGGCGGGGCCAATGAGCAGTTCTCC. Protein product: CASSLGTGGANEQFS.

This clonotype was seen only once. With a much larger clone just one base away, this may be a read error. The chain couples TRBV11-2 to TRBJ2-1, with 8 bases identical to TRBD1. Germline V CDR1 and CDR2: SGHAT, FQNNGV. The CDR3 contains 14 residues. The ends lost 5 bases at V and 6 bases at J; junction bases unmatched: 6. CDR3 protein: CASSQYRGFNEQFF. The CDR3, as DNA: TGTGCCAGCAGCCAGTACAGGGGGTTCAATGAGCAGTTCTTC.

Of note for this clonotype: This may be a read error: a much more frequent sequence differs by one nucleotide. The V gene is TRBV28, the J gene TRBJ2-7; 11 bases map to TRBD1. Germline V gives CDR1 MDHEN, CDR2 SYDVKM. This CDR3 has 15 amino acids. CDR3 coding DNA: TGTGCCAGCAGTTCCTGGACAGGGGGCTCCTACGAGCATTACTTC. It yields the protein CASSSWTGGSYEHYF.

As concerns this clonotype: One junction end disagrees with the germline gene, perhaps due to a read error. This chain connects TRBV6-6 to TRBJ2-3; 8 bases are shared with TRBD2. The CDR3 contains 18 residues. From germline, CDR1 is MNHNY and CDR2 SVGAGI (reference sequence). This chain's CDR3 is CVSSYWASGCGSTDTQYF. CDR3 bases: TGTGTCAGCAGTTACTGGGCTAGCGGGTGCGGATCGACAGATACGCAGTATTTT.

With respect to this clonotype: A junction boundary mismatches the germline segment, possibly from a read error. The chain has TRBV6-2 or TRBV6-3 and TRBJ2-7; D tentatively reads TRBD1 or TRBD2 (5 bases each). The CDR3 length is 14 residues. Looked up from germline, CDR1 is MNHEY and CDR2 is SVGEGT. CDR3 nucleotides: TGTGCCGGCAGGGCAGAAGGGAGCTCCTACGAGCATTACTTC. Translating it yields CAGRAEGSSYEHYF.

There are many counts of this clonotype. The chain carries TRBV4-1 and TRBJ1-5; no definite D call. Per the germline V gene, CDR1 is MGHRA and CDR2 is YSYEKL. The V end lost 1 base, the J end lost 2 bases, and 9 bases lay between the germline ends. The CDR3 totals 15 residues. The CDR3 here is CASSQGGFGNQPQHF. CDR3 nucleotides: TGCGCCAGCAGCCAAGGGGGTTTTGGCAATCAGCCCCAGCATTTT.

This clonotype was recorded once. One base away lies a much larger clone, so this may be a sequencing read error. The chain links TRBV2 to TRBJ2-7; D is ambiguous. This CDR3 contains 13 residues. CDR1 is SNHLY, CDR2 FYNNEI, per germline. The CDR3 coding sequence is TGTGCCATCAGTGACGTGCAGAGCTACGAGCAGTACTTC. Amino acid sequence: CAISDVQSYEQYF.

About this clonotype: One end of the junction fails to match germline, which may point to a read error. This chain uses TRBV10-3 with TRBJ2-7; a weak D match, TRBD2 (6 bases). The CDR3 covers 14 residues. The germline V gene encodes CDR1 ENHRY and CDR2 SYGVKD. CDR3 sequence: CAISPGLNSYEKYF. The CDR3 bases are TGTGCCATCAGTCCGGGACTGAACTCCTACGAGAAGTATTTC.

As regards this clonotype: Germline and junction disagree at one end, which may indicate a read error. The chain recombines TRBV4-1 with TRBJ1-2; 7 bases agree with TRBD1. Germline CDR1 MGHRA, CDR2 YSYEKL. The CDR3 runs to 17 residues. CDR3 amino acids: CVSNQTGTTDESYGYTF. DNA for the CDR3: TGCGTCAGCAACCAGACAGGGACGACCGACGAGAGCTATGGCTACACCTTC.

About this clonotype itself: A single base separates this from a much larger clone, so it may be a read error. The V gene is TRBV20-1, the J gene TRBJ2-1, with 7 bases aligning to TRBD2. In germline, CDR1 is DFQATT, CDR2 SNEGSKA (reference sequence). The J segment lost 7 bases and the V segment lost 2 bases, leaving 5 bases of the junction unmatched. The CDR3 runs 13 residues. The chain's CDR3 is CSARKTSRNEQFF. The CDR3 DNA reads TGCAGTGCTAGAAAGACTAGCAGAAATGAGCAGTTCTTC.

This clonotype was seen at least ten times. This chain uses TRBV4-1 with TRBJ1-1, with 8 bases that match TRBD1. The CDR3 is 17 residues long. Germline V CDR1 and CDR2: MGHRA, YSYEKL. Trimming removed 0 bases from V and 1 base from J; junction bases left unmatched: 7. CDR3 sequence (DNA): TGCGCCAGCAGCCAAGAACAGGGGGGGAATTGGAACACTGAAGCTTTCTTT. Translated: CASSQEQGGNWNTEAFF.

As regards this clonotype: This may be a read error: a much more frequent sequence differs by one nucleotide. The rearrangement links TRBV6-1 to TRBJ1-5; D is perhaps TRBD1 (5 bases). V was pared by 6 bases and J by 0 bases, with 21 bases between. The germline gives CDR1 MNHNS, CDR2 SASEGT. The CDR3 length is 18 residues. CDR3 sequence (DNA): TGTGCCAGCAGCATTAGGGGAAGGGCTCAATATAGCAATCAGCCCCAGCATTTT. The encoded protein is CASSIRGRAQYSNQPQHF.

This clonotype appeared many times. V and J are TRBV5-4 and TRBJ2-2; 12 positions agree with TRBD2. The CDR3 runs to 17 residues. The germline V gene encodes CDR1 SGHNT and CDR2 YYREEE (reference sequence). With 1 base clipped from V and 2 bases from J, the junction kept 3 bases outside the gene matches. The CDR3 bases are TGTGCCAGCAGCTTGCGACTAGCGGGAGATAACACCGGGGAGCTGTTTTTT. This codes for CASSLRLAGDNTGELFF.

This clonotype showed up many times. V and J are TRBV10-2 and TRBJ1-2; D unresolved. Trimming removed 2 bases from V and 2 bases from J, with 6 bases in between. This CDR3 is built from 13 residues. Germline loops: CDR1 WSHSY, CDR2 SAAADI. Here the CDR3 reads CASSEDGNYGYTF. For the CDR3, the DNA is TGCGCCAGCAGTGAGGACGGGAACTATGGCTACACCTTC.

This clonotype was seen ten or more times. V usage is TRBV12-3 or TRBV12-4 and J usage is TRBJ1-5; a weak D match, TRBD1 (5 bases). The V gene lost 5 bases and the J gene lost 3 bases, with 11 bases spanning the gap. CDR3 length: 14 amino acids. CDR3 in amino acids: CASSPTGDNQPQHF. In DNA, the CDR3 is TGTGCCAGCAGTCCTACAGGAGACAATCAGCCCCAGCATTTT.

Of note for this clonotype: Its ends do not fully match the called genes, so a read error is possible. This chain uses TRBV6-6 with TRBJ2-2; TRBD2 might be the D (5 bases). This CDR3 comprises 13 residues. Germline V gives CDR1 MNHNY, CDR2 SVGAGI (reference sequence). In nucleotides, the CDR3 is TGTGCCAGCAGTTACTCGAGTACCGGGGAGCTATTTTTT. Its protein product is CASSYSSTGELFF.

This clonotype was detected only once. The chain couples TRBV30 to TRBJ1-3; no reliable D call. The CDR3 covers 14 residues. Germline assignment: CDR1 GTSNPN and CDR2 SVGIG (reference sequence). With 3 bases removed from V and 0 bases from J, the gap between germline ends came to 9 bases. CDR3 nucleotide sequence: TGTGCCTGGAGGACCCCCGGCTCTGGAAACACCATATATTTT. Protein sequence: CAWRTPGSGNTIYF.